The 5 T cell receptor beta chains given below trace back to one sample, sequenced in a study of T cell repertoires in MIS-A myocarditis. Repertoires were generated with immunoSEQ multiplex PCR, while TCRdb's copy carries only in-frame clones and drops some. The sample includes roughly 6,600 clones, nearly 80% of them seen just once. Sequenced sample: right inferior lung lobe tissue obtained at autopsy. The receptors were sampled from a man younger than 35 with fulminant myocarditis from multisystem inflammatory syndrome in adults (MIS-A) after COVID-19.

The rearrangement links TRBV7-9 to TRBJ1-1; 9 nucleotides match TRBD1. The CDR3 has 15 residues. The germline gives CDR1 SEHNR, CDR2 FQNEAQ (reference sequence). V dropped 6 bases and J dropped 4; count of bases not matched to a gene: 9. The CDR3 here is CASRPEGQGLTEAFF. CDR3 coding DNA: TGTGCCAGCAGACCTGAGGGACAGGGCCTCACTGAAGCTTTCTTT.

The sample holds a few counts of this clone. V and J are TRBV3-1 (or the pseudogene TRBV3-2) and TRBJ2-7; D is unclear. The CDR3 contains 14 residues. CDR1 and CDR2 (germline): LGHDT, YNNKEL (reference sequence). The germline V and J ends were trimmed by 2 bases and 2 bases, with 10 bases remaining between them. In nucleotides, the CDR3 is TGTGCCAGCAGCCAATGGCTGGACGCCTACGAGCAGTACTTC. Protein: CASSQWLDAYEQYF.

A few counts support this clone. The chain employs TRBV6-1 and TRBJ1-1; no reliable D call. This CDR3 has 15 residues. Germline V gene data show CDR1 as MNHNS and CDR2 as SASEGT. V was shortened by 1 base and J by 0 bases, with 9 bases between the two germline ends. CDR3 in DNA: TGTGCCAGCAGTGAAGAGTTTTCAATGAACACTGAAGCTTTCTTT. Protein product: CASSEEFSMNTEAFF.

This clone was counted between two and nine times. This chain joins TRBV11-2 and TRBJ1-1; D ambiguous. This CDR3 has 12 amino acids. CDR1 and CDR2 (germline): SGHAT, FQNNGV. Trimming removed 3 bases from V and 4 bases from J, with 6 bases in between. CDR3 nucleotides: TGTGCCAGCAGCTTCGTAGGCACTGAAGCTTTCTTT. It translates to CASSFVGTEAFF.

The chain couples TRBV4-1 to TRBJ2-7, with D maybe TRBD1 (5 bases). V lost 0 bases and J lost 6, with 21 bases in between. Germline V gene data show CDR1 as MGHRA and CDR2 as YSYEKL. This CDR3 region has 17 residues. CDR3 residues: CASSQDLGLSSMSEQYF. CDR3 sequence (DNA): TGCGCCAGCAGCCAAGATTTGGGGCTTTCCAGTATGTCCGAGCAGTACTTC.